Presented here are 12 T cell receptor beta chains from one specimen sequenced in a study of tumor-infiltrating lymphocytes in primary liver carcinoma. Germline DNA was also extracted, and blood RNA was taken from unsorted whole blood. With a constant-region primer, TCR beta cDNA was made from approximately 520 ng of total RNA. Three-round nested multiplex PCR performed with slightly modified ARM-PCR produced the TCR beta libraries. With TRBV1-TRBV30 forward primers and a C-beta reverse primer, the first two PCR rounds were run for around 10 cycles each. One entry per CDR3 protein, called by TCRdb with MiXCR from the multiplex PCR reads. The repertoire holds around 330,000 distinct CDR3 sequences, with 55% to 65% as singletons. The specimen was peripheral blood. The source is a man between 40 and 49 years old with primary liver carcinoma and hepatitis B virus infection.

With respect to this clonotype: The junction shows a germline mismatch at one end, possibly a read error. J is TRBJ2-1 and V is TRBV28; D may be TRBD2 (6 bases). The V gene's germline CDR1 is MDHEN and CDR2 SYDVKM. CDR3 size: 14 residues. This CDR3 is CANSSGGFYNEQFF. The CDR3 nucleotides read TGTGCCAACAGTTCCGGGGGTTTCTACAATGAGCAGTTCTTC.

Concerning this clonotype: One end of the junction fails to match germline, which may point to a read error. The rearrangement uses TRBV5-1 and TRBJ1-1; D remains unclear. This CDR3 comprises 14 residues. From germline, CDR1 is SGHRS and CDR2 YFSETQ. CDR3 loop: CASSVTANPTEASF. The CDR3 nucleotides are TGCGCCAGCAGCGTTACGGCCAACCCCACTGAAGCTTCCTTT.

This clonotype was seen a few times. The junction and the germline gene differ at one end; a read error may be behind it. This chain links TRBV5-5 with TRBJ2-3; tentatively, D is TRBD2 (6 bases). The CDR3 length is 14 residues. Per the germline V gene, CDR1 is SGHKS and CDR2 is YYEKEE (reference sequence). This chain's CDR3 is CASSLERVPDTQYF. The CDR3 DNA is TGCGCCAGCAGCTTGGAGCGGGTGCCAGATACGCAGTATTTT.

The sample holds a few counts of this clonotype. This chain links TRBV30 with TRBJ1-6; perhaps TRBD1 as D (5 bases). Trimming pared 0 bases from V and 6 bases from J, leaving 6 bases between. The CDR3 length is 13 residues. CDR1 GTSNPN and CDR2 SVGIG come from the germline V gene (reference sequence). The CDR3 bases are TGTGCCTGGAGTGTGGGGGGTAATTCACCCCTCCACTTT. Encoded protein: CAWSVGGNSPLHF.

This clonotype appeared once. At one end the junction does not follow the germline gene, possibly because of a read error. This sequence joins TRBV14 and TRBJ1-1; D unresolved. This CDR3 comprises 13 residues. CDR1 and CDR2 from the germline V gene are SGHDN and FVKESK. CDR3 coding DNA: TGTGCCAGGAGCCAAGATTGGGTAACTGAAGCTTTCTTT. This translates into CARSQDWVTEAFF.

As for this clonotype: One end of the junction does not line up with germline, which may come from a read error. J is TRBJ1-5 and V is TRBV6-5, with 8 positions matching TRBD1. The CDR3 totals 16 residues. In germline, CDR1 is MNHEY, CDR2 SVGAGI. Here the CDR3 reads CTSSYSPGQGNQPQHF. CDR3 nucleotides: TGTACCAGCAGTTACTCTCCGGGACAGGGCAATCAGCCCCAGCATTTT.

As regards this clonotype: This may stem from a read error, because a much larger clone lies one nucleotide away. This chain joins TRBV4-1 and TRBJ2-3; D possibly corresponds to TRBD2 (6 bases). The CDR3 contains 19 residues. V shed 4 bases and J shed 3 bases, with 26 bases lying between them. Germline values: CDR1 MGHRA, CDR2 YSYEKL. Here the CDR3 DNA reads TGCGCCAGCAGCCGAGTCCGCGCGGGAATGCCTGTCGGGACAGATACGCAGTATTTT. Translation gives CASSRVRAGMPVGTDTQYF.

As regards this clonotype: One base away lies a much larger clone, so this may be a sequencing read error. CDR3 in DNA: TGTGCCATCAAAAGTAGAGGACATATTAACACTGAAGCTTTCTTT. Translated: CAIKSRGHINTEAFF. This chain uses TRBV10-3 with TRBJ1-1; the D gene is possibly TRBD1 (5 bases). The CDR3 is made up of 15 amino acids. Germline V lookup: CDR1 ENHRY, CDR2 SYGVKD. V lost 7 bases and J lost 2, with 17 bases in between.

The V and J genes are TRBV28 and TRBJ2-1, with D uncertain. The CDR3 runs to 12 residues. Germline CDR1 is MDHEN and CDR2 is SYDVKM. The ends were cut back, 6 bases at V and 4 bases at J, with 7 bases in the middle. As DNA, the CDR3 is TGTGCCAGCAGAACCGTATACAATGAGCAGTTCTTC. Residues: CASRTVYNEQFF.

This clonotype appeared a few times. V and J are TRBV25-1 and TRBJ2-1; 11 bases match TRBD2. The CDR3 runs 15 residues. Germline V gene lookup returns CDR1 MGHDK and CDR2 SYGVNS. V shed 6 bases and J 9 bases; nucleotides not matched to a gene: 10. CDR3 loop: CASSPTSGSLGEQFF. As DNA, the CDR3 is TGTGCCAGCAGCCCCACTAGCGGGAGTTTGGGTGAGCAGTTCTTC. Looking up the rest from reference TRBV25-1 and TRBJ2-1 gives the full variable domain: EADIYQTPRYLVIGTGKKITLECSQTMGHDKMYWYQQDPGMELHLIHYSYGVNSTEKGDLSSESTVSRIRTEHFPLTLESARPSHTSQYLCASSPTSGSLGEQFFGPGTRLTVL.

Many counts were recorded for this clonotype. The chain is built from TRBV29-1 and TRBJ2-5; D remains ambiguous. V was trimmed by 7 bases and J by 4 bases, leaving 7 bases between them. The CDR3 covers 10 residues. CDR1 is SQVTM, CDR2 ANQGSEA, per germline. DNA of the CDR3: TGCAGCGGGACCCTAGAGACCCAGTACTTC. This codes for CSGTLETQYF.

J is TRBJ2-1 and V is TRBV7-8; 7 positions match TRBD1. The CDR3 covers 12 residues. From germline, CDR1 is SGHVS and CDR2 FQNEAQ. The CDR3 here is CVSSSGQHEQFF. The CDR3 nucleotides are TGTGTCAGTAGCTCGGGACAGCATGAGCAGTTCTTC.